This note documents a single TCR beta chain sequence. Its antigen remains unknown. These data originate in a study of vaccination and CD4 T cells after COVID-19. Study-level background: Each control was exposed to a CEFX pool, an HIV-1 Nef pool, or no peptide at all. Whole-study results and caveats: Among reactive clones from convalescent patients, a median about 86% appeared only post-vaccination.

Once obtained from cultured CD4+ T cells, the DNA was sequenced using the Oncomine TCR Beta short-read assay. Via MiXCR, TCRdb re-called the PCR reads, giving one row per CDR3 protein. The sample lists some 14,000 distinct CDR3 sequences; about 35% were seen once. The treatment is: roughly ten-day PBMC culture with coronavirus spike peptide pools or control peptides (ViraFEST assay). After removal of 6 bases from V and 1 base from J, the junction contained 6 bases not matched to a gene. The CDR3 contains 15 residues. Germline loops: CDR1 MDHEN, CDR2 SYDVKM. J is TRBJ1-1 and V is TRBV28; 9 positions agree with TRBD1. The sequencing input was cultured CD4+ T cells from blood. The clonotype originates from a human donor with COVID-19. CDR3 sequence (DNA): TGTGCCAGCAGCCACGGGGGACAGGGGAACACTGAAGCTTTCTTT. Amino acids: CASSHGGQGNTEAFF.